The clone carrying this T cell receptor beta chain is judged medium-sized (0.01 to 0.1%). Its specificity is unknown. The sample is drawn from a study of T cells in localized non-small cell lung cancer. Germline CDR1 SGHNT, CDR2 YENEEA. CDR3 length: 17 amino acids. With V trimmed by 2 bases and J by 3 bases, 8 bases remained unmatched. The data were produced by immunoSEQ multiplex PCR, yet TCRdb's version contains in-frame clones alone and is incomplete. The sample has more than 750 clones; less than 25% are singletons. Regarding the study as a whole: Because researchers sequenced only one region of the tumor, heterogeneity is still possible. Uninvolved adjacent lung showed the highest T cell clonality, exceeding tumor. Greater T cell density in blood accompanied longer overall survival.

The rearrangement uses TRBV11-3 and TRBJ2-1; 9 bases match TRBD2. The source of this sequence is a male donor aged 60 or over with stage I lung adenocarcinoma. The specimen comprised normal lung tissue next to the tumor, sampled before any cancer treatment. The CDR3 loop is CASSLTRGRADYNEQFF. The CDR3 region has the DNA TGTGCCAGCAGCTTAACCCGCGGGAGGGCGGACTACAATGAGCAGTTCTTC.